These 22 T cell receptor beta chains share one sample of origin, sequenced in a study of OX40 agonist ivuxolimab in advanced cancers. Data came from immunoSEQ multiplex PCR; TCRdb stores just in-frame clones and leaves some out. Of some 50,000 clones detected, 90% to 95% appear once; the ten largest clones hold 4.9%. This specimen consisted of CD4+ or CD8+ T cells sorted from blood, obtained in a trial of the OX40 agonist ivuxolimab. These TCRs come from an adult with an advanced solid tumor such as melanoma, head and neck, liver or kidney cancer.

CDR3 residues: CASSHAPGQGTTDTQYF. DNA for the CDR3: TGTGCCAGTAGCCACGCTCCGGGACAGGGGACGACGGATACGCAGTATTTT. The chain carries TRBV19 and TRBJ2-3, with TRBD1 matching 10 bases. This CDR3 is built from 17 residues. Germline lookup yields CDR1 LNHDA and CDR2 SQIVND (reference sequence). V was clipped by 6 bases and J by 6 bases; unmatched bases: 15. The variable domain in full, completed from reference TRBV19 and TRBJ2-3, reads DGGITQSPKYLFRKEGQNVTLSCEQNLNHDAMYWYRQDPGQGLRLIYYSQIVNDFQKGDIAEGYSVSREKKESFPLTVTSAQKNPTAFYLCASSHAPGQGTTDTQYFGPGTRLTVL.

J is TRBJ1-2 and V is TRBV19; 9 nucleotides align to TRBD1. Looked up from germline, CDR1 is LNHDA and CDR2 is SQIVND (reference sequence). The CDR3 is 16 amino acids. Germline trimming cut 7 bases from V and 0 bases from J; bases unmatched to any gene: 9. In DNA form, the CDR3 reads TGTGCCAGTAACCGGGACAGGGTGGGAGCTAACTATGGCTACACCTTC. Residues: CASNRDRVGANYGYTF.

This chain joins TRBV11-3 and TRBJ2-5; D gene uncertain. Germline V lookup: CDR1 SGHNT, CDR2 YENEEA. V was trimmed by 0 bases and J by 5 bases, leaving 7 bases between them. This CDR3 spans 13 amino acids. In DNA form, the CDR3 reads TGTGCCAGCAGCTTAGACAGTCGCGAGACCCAGTACTTC. Translated: CASSLDSRETQYF.

The chain employs TRBV7-2 and TRBJ2-7; tentative D call: TRBD1 (6 bases). CDR1 SGHTA and CDR2 FQGNSA come from the germline V gene. This CDR3 spans 15 amino acids. V lost 5 bases and J lost 6, with 20 bases in between. The DNA for the CDR3 is TGTGCCAGCAGCCCGGAGACGTGGGGGCGAGTCGAGCAGTACTTC. It translates to CASSPETWGRVEQYF.

The rearrangement links TRBV7-6 to TRBJ2-2, with D perhaps matching TRBD1 or TRBD2 (5 bases each). V shed 1 base and J shed 2 bases, with 14 bases lying between them. The CDR3 extends over 17 amino acids. CDR1 and CDR2 from the germline V gene are SGHVS and FNYEAQ. The CDR3 sequence: CASSLVPRGDNTGELFF. The CDR3, as DNA: TGTGCCAGCAGCTTAGTCCCTCGGGGCGATAACACCGGGGAGCTGTTTTTT.

The count of this clone is one. The V gene is TRBV28, the J gene TRBJ2-7, with 8 positions matching TRBD1. Looked up from germline, CDR1 is MDHEN and CDR2 is SYDVKM. This CDR3 is 13 amino acids long. The V segment lost 6 bases and the J segment 3 bases; nucleotides outside the gene matches: 4. CDR3 amino acids: CASRGQGNYEQYV. CDR3 DNA: TGTGCCAGCAGAGGACAGGGCAACTACGAGCAGTACGTC.

This sequence joins TRBV9 and TRBJ2-3; no clear D. V was clipped by 6 bases and J by 0 bases, with 14 bases between them. Germline V lookup: CDR1 SGDLS, CDR2 YYNGEE. CDR3 length equals 15 residues. DNA of the CDR3: TGTGCCAGCACCTACCTCGCTCCTAGCACAGATACGCAGTATTTT. Its translation is CASTYLAPSTDTQYF.

This rearrangement joins TRBV5-1 to TRBJ2-1, with D perhaps TRBD1 (5 bases). V was shortened by 3 bases and J by 8 bases, with 9 bases between the two germline ends. CDR1 and CDR2 (germline): SGHRS, YFSETQ. CDR3 length equals 12 residues. CDR3: CASSWMTDEQFF. In nucleotides, the CDR3 is TGCGCCAGCAGCTGGATGACAGATGAGCAGTTCTTC. The entire variable domain, with the rest obtained from reference TRBV5-1 and TRBJ2-1, is as follows: KAGVTQTPRYLIKTRGQQVTLSCSPISGHRSVSWYQQTPGQGLQFLFEYFSETQRNKGNFPGRFSGRQFSNSRSEMNVSTLELGDSALYLCASSWMTDEQFFGPGTRLTVL.

V gene TRBV9 combines with J gene TRBJ1-2; the match to TRBD1 covers 7 bases. The V gene end was trimmed by 4 bases and the J gene end by 8 bases; junction bases not matched to a gene: 8. The CDR3 is 13 amino acids. CDR1 is SGDLS and CDR2 is YYNGEE in the germline V gene. In DNA, the CDR3 is TGTGCCAGCAGCATCATTACAGGGGACGGCTACACCTTC. Translated: CASSIITGDGYTF.

In DNA, the CDR3 is TGTGCCTGGAGGACAGGGGTCACGGGAGAGCAGTACTTC. Translated: CAWRTGVTGEQYF. This sequence joins TRBV30 and TRBJ2-7, with 8 nucleotides matching TRBD1. From germline, CDR1 is GTSNPN and CDR2 SVGIG (reference sequence). Germline trimming cut 3 bases from V and 7 bases from J; bases unmatched to any gene: 8. The CDR3 covers 13 residues.

The rearrangement joins TRBV6-1 to TRBJ1-1; 9 nucleotides match TRBD1. Germline V lookup: CDR1 MNHNS, CDR2 SASEGT. The CDR3 has 15 residues. V trimming: 4 bases; J trimming: 1 base; junction bases outside the gene matches: 4. CDR3 bases: TGTGCCAGCAGTGCAAACAGGGGGCCGAACACTGAAGCTTTCTTT. It specifies CASSANRGPNTEAFF.

This chain connects TRBV9 to TRBJ2-5; a possible D gene is TRBD2 (6 bases). Matching the DNA end better, TRBJ2-7 makes the J call doubtful. CDR1 SGDLS and CDR2 YYNGEE come from the germline V gene. The CDR3 is 16 residues long. The CDR3 sequence is CASSVVAGTSLYEQYF. The CDR3 DNA reads TGTGCCAGCAGCGTAGTCGCGGGAACTAGCCTCTACGAGCAGTACTTC.

The V gene is TRBV9, the J gene TRBJ2-1; D possibly corresponds to TRBD2 (7 bases). CDR1 SGDLS and CDR2 YYNGEE come from the germline V gene. The CDR3 runs to 15 residues. V lost 0 bases and J lost 2, with 9 bases in between. The CDR3 spells CASSVGGGPYNEQFF. The CDR3 nucleotides read TGTGCCAGCAGCGTAGGCGGGGGCCCCTACAATGAGCAGTTCTTC.

CDR3 DNA sequence: TGCAGCGTGCCTCGGGGGGGCCTTAACACTGAAGCTTTCTTT. Protein sequence: CSVPRGGLNTEAFF. The rearrangement links TRBV29-1 to TRBJ1-1, with D possibly TRBD1 on 6 matching bases. The CDR3 has 14 residues. V shed 6 bases and J shed 2 bases, with 16 bases lying between them. Looked up from germline, CDR1 is SQVTM and CDR2 is ANQGSEA.

The chain joins TRBV19 to TRBJ1-1; D not resolved. From germline, CDR1 is LNHDA and CDR2 SQIVND (reference sequence). Trimming removed 4 bases from V and 3 bases from J, with 15 bases in between. The CDR3 extends over 15 amino acids. CDR3 coding DNA: TGTGCCAGTAGTACCCCCCGAAGCGGAGACACTGAAGCTTTCTTT. Translating gives CASSTPRSGDTEAFF. The full variable domain, completed using reference TRBV19 and TRBJ1-1, is DGGITQSPKYLFRKEGQNVTLSCEQNLNHDAMYWYRQDPGQGLRLIYYSQIVNDFQKGDIAEGYSVSREKKESFPLTVTSAQKNPTAFYLCASSTPRSGDTEAFFGQGTRLTVV.

The rearrangement joins TRBV5-6 to TRBJ2-1, with 12 bases that match TRBD2. J gave up 9 bases and V 3 bases, and 10 bases lay outside the gene matches. Per germline, CDR1 SGHDT and CDR2 YYEEEE. The CDR3 consists of 16 residues. The CDR3 DNA reads as TGTGCCAGCAGCTCCCCCCCGACTAGCGGGGGTATTGAGCAGTTCTTC. Protein sequence: CASSSPPTSGGIEQFF.

This rearrangement joins TRBV5-6 to TRBJ2-2; D uncertain. Germline V lookup: CDR1 SGHDT, CDR2 YYEEEE. The CDR3 is 15 residues long. V was pared by 5 bases and J by 0 bases, with 11 bases between. The CDR3 sequence: CASSGGFTNTGELFF. The CDR3 DNA is TGTGCCAGCAGTGGTGGGTTTACGAACACCGGGGAGCTGTTTTTT.

The chain is built from TRBV7-3 and TRBJ1-2, with D tentatively TRBD1 (5 bases). V was pared by 5 bases and J by 6 bases, with 16 bases between. CDR1 and CDR2 (germline): SGHTA, FQGTGA. CDR3 length: 14 amino acids. The CDR3 DNA is TGTGCCAGCAGCCCAGGGAACCGACATCATGGCTACACCTTC. Encoded protein: CASSPGNRHHGYTF.

The V and J genes are TRBV9 and TRBJ1-1, with D hard to call. Germline-derived CDR1 and CDR2 are SGDLS and YYNGEE. This CDR3 is built from 17 residues. V lost 0 bases, J lost 0 bases, and 15 bases lay in between. Here the CDR3 DNA reads TGTGCCAGCAGCGTAGAGTGGGTGGTGGGCATGAACACTGAAGCTTTCTTT. Its protein is CASSVEWVVGMNTEAFF.

This clone qualifies as medium-sized (0.01 to 0.1%). The CDR3 loop reads CASSRTVTYGYTF. DNA for the CDR3: TGCGCCAGCAGCAGGACAGTGACCTATGGCTACACCTTC. The chain combines TRBV5-1 with TRBJ1-2; D may be TRBD1 (6 bases). This CDR3 region has 13 residues. V was shortened by 4 bases and J by 4 bases, with 11 bases between the two germline ends. Germline V lookup: CDR1 SGHRS, CDR2 YFSETQ.

The J gene is TRBJ2-1, the V gene TRBV2; TRBD2 matches at 13 bases. Trimming at V came to 2 bases and at J to 7 bases, leaving 11 bases not matched to a gene. The CDR3 is 18 amino acids. CDR1 and CDR2 from the germline V gene are SNHLY and FYNNEI. CDR3 protein: CASSESPSLAGGPNEQFF. The CDR3 DNA reads TGTGCCAGCAGTGAAAGCCCCTCACTAGCGGGGGGGCCAAATGAGCAGTTCTTC. Together with reference TRBV2 and TRBJ2-1, the CDR3 gives the full variable domain: EPEVTQTPSHQVTQMGQEVILRCVPISNHLYFYWYRQILGQKVEFLVSFYNNEISEKSEIFDDQFSVERPDGSNFTLKIRSTKLEDSAMYFCASSESPSLAGGPNEQFFGPGTRLTVL.

This clone was seen only a few times. The CDR3 DNA sequence: TGTGCCACCGGCAAGCAACCCGACTCCTCCTACGAGCAGTACGTC. Translating it yields CATGKQPDSSYEQYV. The chain joins TRBV28 to TRBJ2-7, with D hard to call. CDR1 and CDR2 from the germline V gene are MDHEN and SYDVKM. This CDR3 is 15 amino acids long. The V end lost 10 bases, the J end lost 0 bases, and 19 bases lay between the germline ends.